The source of this TCR beta chain is a study of T cell responses to AZD1222 COVID-19 vaccine. This CDR3 region has 14 residues. Germline CDR1 and CDR2: MNHEY and SVGAGI. Trimming left V 7 bases short and J 6 bases short, with 18 bases between. The study's findings and limits: Spike-specific TCR repertoires showed rising breadth and depth after two AZD1222 doses. Spike-wide vaccine-associated CD4 TCRs dominated at 160-218 and 743-854.

About this clone itself: Its antigen is still unknown.

Profiled with immunoSEQ multiplex PCR; TCRdb holds only in-frame clones, not every one. Here the sample spans some 110,000 clones, around 88% being singletons. The sequence was collected from an adult in good health. V and J are TRBV6-5 and TRBJ1-1, with D hard to call. The sequences come from peripheral blood, collected on day 0 of AZD1222 vaccination. CDR3 loop: CASKEPGRTSEAFF. The CDR3, as DNA: TGTGCCAGCAAGGAGCCGGGCAGGACGTCTGAAGCTTTCTTT.